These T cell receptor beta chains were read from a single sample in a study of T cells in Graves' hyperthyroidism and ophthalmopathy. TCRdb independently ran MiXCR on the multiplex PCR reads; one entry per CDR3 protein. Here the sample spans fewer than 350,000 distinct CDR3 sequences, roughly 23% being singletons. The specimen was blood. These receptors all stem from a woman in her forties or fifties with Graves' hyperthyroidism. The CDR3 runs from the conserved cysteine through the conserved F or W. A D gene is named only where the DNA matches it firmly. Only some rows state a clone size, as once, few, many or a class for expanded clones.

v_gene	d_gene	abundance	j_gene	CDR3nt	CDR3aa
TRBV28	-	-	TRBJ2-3	TGTGCCAGCAGTTCATCGCAGGGGTCTAGCACAGATACGCAGTATTTT	CASSSSQGSSTDTQYF
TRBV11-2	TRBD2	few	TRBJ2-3	TGTGCCAGCAGCCGAACTATTACTAGCGGGGGGGGCCGTGGCACAGATACGCAGTATTTT	CASSRTITSGGGRGTDTQYF
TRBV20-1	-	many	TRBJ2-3	TGCAGTGCTAGTATACTGGAGACTAGCACAGATACGCAGTATTTT	CSASILETSTDTQYF
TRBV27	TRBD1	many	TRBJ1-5	TGTGCCAGCAGTGTGGGGACAGGGACGAGCAATCAGCCCCAGCATTTT	CASSVGTGTSNQPQHF
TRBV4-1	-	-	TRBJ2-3	TGCGCCAGCAGCCACACGGGAGGCACAGATACGCAGTATTTT	CASSHTGGTDTQYF
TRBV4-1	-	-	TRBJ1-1	TGCGCCAGCAGCCAAGACCTCCCCAGGGGGAACACTGAAGCTTTCTTT	CASSQDLPRGNTEAFF
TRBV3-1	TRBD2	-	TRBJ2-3	TGTGCCAGCAGCCCCGAGGGGACTAGCGTCATGGATACGCAGTATTTT	CASSPEGTSVMDTQYF
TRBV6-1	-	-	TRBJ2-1	TGTGCCAGTCGATCTAGGGAGTTTGAGCAGTTCTTC	CASRSREFEQFF
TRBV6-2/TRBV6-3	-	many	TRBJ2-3	TGTGCCAGCGGGCACCGGGACCTAGCAGTTACGCAGTATTTT	CASGHRDLAVTQYF
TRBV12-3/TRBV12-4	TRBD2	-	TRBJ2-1	TGTGCCAGCAGTTTTAATTTGGCTAGCGGGAGATCGGTCAATGAGCAGTTCTTC	CASSFNLASGRSVNEQFF
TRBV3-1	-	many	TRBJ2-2	TGTGCCAGCAGCAATGGAGACAGGGGAGGGGACACCGGGGAGCTGTTTTTT	CASSNGDRGGDTGELFF
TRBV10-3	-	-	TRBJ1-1	TGTGCCATCAGTGAGGGAGGGCAGACAGAAGCTTTCTTT	CAISEGGQTEAFF
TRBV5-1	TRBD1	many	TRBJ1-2	TGCGCCAGCAGCTTGGACAGGGGCTTGGATGGCTACACCTTC	CASSLDRGLDGYTF
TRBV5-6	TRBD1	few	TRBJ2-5	TGTGCCAGCAGCCAAGGGGGGACAGGGATAATTCGAGAGACCCAGTACTTC	CASSQGGTGIIRETQYF
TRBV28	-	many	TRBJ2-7	TGTGCCAGCACCCCAATAGGACGGACTATTGAGCAGTACTTC	CASTPIGRTIEQYF
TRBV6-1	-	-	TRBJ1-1	TGTGCCAGCACCTCGGACCCCTTTGGCACTGAAGCTTTCTTT	CASTSDPFGTEAFF
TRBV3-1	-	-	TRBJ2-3	TGTGCCAGCAGCCTCGACAGTTACACAGATACGCAGTATTTT	CASSLDSYTDTQYF
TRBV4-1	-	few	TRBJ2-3	TGCGCCAGCAGCCGGCTGAGGGCAGATACGCAGTATTTT	CASSRLRADTQYF
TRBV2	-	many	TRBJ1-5	TGTGCCAGCAAGACTATCGGGCAGCCCCAGCATTTT	CASKTIGQPQHF
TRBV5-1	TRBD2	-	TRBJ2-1	TGCGCCAGCAGCCGAGAAGCGGGAGGCCCCTACAATGAGCAGTTCTTC	CASSREAGGPYNEQFF
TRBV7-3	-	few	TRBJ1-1	TGTGCCAGCAGCTTAGCCCCGTACAGGGTTGGGAACACTGAAGCTTTCTTT	CASSLAPYRVGNTEAFF
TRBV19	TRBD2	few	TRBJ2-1	TGTGCCAGTAGTATAGTAGGGGCCGGACTAGCGGGAGCCACCGAGCAGTTCTTC	CASSIVGAGLAGATEQFF
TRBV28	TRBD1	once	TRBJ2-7	TGTGCCAGCAGTTTCCGGGACAGACTAACCTACGAGCAGTACTTC	CASSFRDRLTYEQYF
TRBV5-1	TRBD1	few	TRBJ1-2	TGCGCCAGCAGCTACGGGACAGGGTATGGCTACACCTTC	CASSYGTGYGYTF
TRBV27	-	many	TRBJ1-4	TGTGCCAGCAGTTTCAGGACGGGGAATGAAAAACTGTTTTTT	CASSFRTGNEKLFF
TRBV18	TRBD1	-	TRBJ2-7	TGTGCCAGCTCATCGGGGACAGGGTCCGCTGAGCAGTACTTC	CASSSGTGSAEQYF
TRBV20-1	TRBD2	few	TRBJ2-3	TGCAGTGCTAGAGATCTAAGACCGCCCGGAGCGGGAGGGCAAACAGATACGCAGTATTTT	CSARDLRPPGAGGQTDTQYF
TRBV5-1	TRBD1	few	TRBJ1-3	TGCGCCAGCAGACAGGGGTACGGAAACACCATATATTTT	CASRQGYGNTIYF
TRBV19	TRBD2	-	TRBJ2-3	TGTGCCAGTAGTATGGGACTAGCGGGAGCAGATACGCAGTATTTT	CASSMGLAGADTQYF
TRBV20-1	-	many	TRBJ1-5	TGCAGTGCTAGAGCCGCGGCCAATCAGCCCCAGCATTTT	CSARAAANQPQHF
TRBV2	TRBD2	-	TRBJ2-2	TGTGCCAGCAGGGCGGCGGGAGGCACCGGGGAGCTGTTTTTT	CASRAAGGTGELFF
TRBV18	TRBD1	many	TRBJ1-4	TGTGCCAGCTCACCACAAGGGACAGGGGGTGAAAAACTGTTTTTT	CASSPQGTGGEKLFF
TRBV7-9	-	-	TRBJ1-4	TGTGCCAGCAGTCATGGAGAGAGTAATGAAAAACTGTTTTTT	CASSHGESNEKLFF
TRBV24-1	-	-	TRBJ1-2	TGTGCCACCAGCCGGGACAATCGTGGCTACACCTTC	CATSRDNRGYTF
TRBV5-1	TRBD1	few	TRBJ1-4	TGCGCCAGCAGTCCCGGGGACAGACGATATGAAAAACTGTTTTTT	CASSPGDRRYEKLFF
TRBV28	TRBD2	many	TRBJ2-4	TGTGCCAGCAGTTTACTAGCGGGAGACCTAGCCAAAAACATTCAGTACTTC	CASSLLAGDLAKNIQYF
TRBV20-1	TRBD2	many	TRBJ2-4	TGCAGTGCTAGAGATCCGCAGCGGGAGTTAACCAAAAACATTCAGTACTTC	CSARDPQRELTKNIQYF
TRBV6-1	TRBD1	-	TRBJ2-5	TGTGCCAGCAGTACCAGACAGGGATCAAGAGAGGCCCAGTACTTC	CASSTRQGSREAQYF
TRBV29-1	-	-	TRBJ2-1	TGCAGCGCGGGACCAACCCCCTACAATGAGCAGTTCTTC	CSAGPTPYNEQFF
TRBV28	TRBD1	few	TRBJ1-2	TGTGCCAGCAGTTTACATCTGACAGGGACCTATGGCTACACCTTC	CASSLHLTGTYGYTF
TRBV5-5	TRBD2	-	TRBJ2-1	TGTGCCAGCAGCCCTGTAGCGGGGATCTACAATGAGCAGTTCTTC	CASSPVAGIYNEQFF
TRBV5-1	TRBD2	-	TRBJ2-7	TGCGCCAGCAGCTTTATTAGCGGGAGATTGAGTGGCTACGAGCAGTACTTC	CASSFISGRLSGYEQYF
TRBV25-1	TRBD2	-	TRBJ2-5	TGTGCCAGCACCCCGACTAGCGAGTCCCAAGAGACCCAGTACTTC	CASTPTSESQETQYF
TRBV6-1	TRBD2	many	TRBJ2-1	TGTGCCAGCCGATACGGGGGGAGAACCAATGAGCAGTTCTTC	CASRYGGRTNEQFF
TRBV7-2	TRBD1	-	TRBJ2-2	TGTGCCAGCAGCTTGACAGGGAGAAACACCGGGGAGCTGTTTTTT	CASSLTGRNTGELFF
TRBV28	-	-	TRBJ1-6	TGTGCCAGCAGTTCCTCAGGGAATGGTAATTCACCCCTCCACTTT	CASSSSGNGNSPLHF
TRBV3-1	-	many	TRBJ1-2	TGTGCCAGTTTCGGGGGTGGCTACACCTTC	CASFGGGYTF